The entry below describes one T cell receptor (beta chain). Original data processing: The assay estimated nucleated cells by amplifying reference gene primers. Libraries were prepared by immunoSEQ multiplex PCR; TCRdb keeps only in-frame clonotypes and omits some of them. The D gene and trimming were derived from the DNA, and the V and J assignments and clone size from that table. The table lists 200,000 or so clones, about 85% of them singletons. The data belong to a study of blood T cell repertoires in COVID-19. Whole-study context: COVID-19 samples collected from the United States, Italy and Spain covered acute and convalescent phases. The analysed material was cDNA or gDNA that came from T cells, B-cell-depleted T cells, or PBMCs.

Germline CDR1 and CDR2: SGDLS and YYNGEE. CDR3 length equals 15 residues. The V and J ends lost 4 bases and 2 bases, in that order; junction bases with no gene match: 6. V gene TRBV9 combines with J gene TRBJ2-3; 8 nucleotides match TRBD2. The source material was PBMCs or T cells enriched from blood (not recorded which). This TCR derives from a woman aged 25 to 39 who had recovered from COVID-19. The CDR3 spells CASSFSGTYTDTQYF. The CDR3 DNA reads as TGTGCCAGCAGCTTTAGCGGGACTTACACAGATACGCAGTATTTT.